Listed below are T cell receptor beta chains from one sample, sequenced in a study of cytomegalovirus exposure and HLA in healthy donors. This table comes from immunoSEQ multiplex PCR, and its TCRdb copy is limited to in-frame clones, with some not included. The table includes about 190,000 clones, approximately 85% detected once. Sequenced material: PBMCs. All receptors come from a man between 18 and 29 years old in good health and CMV-seronegative. Each CDR3 is given without its conserved first and last residue. The D gene is left open where the match is weak.

v_gene	d_gene	j_gene	CDR3aa
TRBV5-4	TRBD1	TRBJ2-7	ASSMNRGNYEQY
TRBV7-9	TRBD2	TRBJ2-1	ASSWDAGGMV
TRBV6-1	NA	TRBJ1-5	ASSDAGVNQPQH
TRBV7-2	NA	TRBJ1-4	ASSQGPALGLF
TRBV7-2	TRBD2	TRBJ2-2	ASSRGGSNTGELF
TRBV13	NA	TRBJ2-2	ASSFYLYGNTGELF
TRBV19	TRBD2	TRBJ2-3	ATQRSPAGGQDTQY
TRBV7-2	TRBD1	TRBJ1-2	ASSLYTSPAGGYGYT
TRBV28	NA	TRBJ1-1	ASSLLTEGAF
TRBV27	NA	TRBJ2-3	ASSLSRGSTDTQY
TRBV4-3	NA	TRBJ1-5	ASSQGSLSNQPQH
TRBV19	TRBD1	TRBJ2-7	ASSIKDRAVDYEQY
TRBV4-2	TRBD2	TRBJ2-5	ASSHRAGGPEETQY
TRBV7-9	TRBD2	TRBJ2-3	ASSLNSGGMADTQY
TRBV2	TRBD1	TRBJ2-5	ASSDWDRGGETQY
TRBV5-4	NA	TRBJ1-1	ASSLKQRNTEAF
TRBV5-1	NA	TRBJ2-1	ASRPSLGGSSYNEQF
TRBV7-8	TRBD1	TRBJ1-5	ASSFEGQAIGQPQH
TRBV4-1	TRBD2	TRBJ2-1	ASSPLAGGPYNEQF
TRBV2	NA	TRBJ2-1	ASRGDGHNEQF
TRBV5-1	TRBD2	TRBJ2-3	ASSLGPQRGDTDTQY
TRBV5-1	NA	TRBJ1-5	ASSLAGRSNQPQH
TRBV19	NA	TRBJ1-2	ASSNEGVRYGYT
TRBV4-3	NA	TRBJ1-3	ASREGVSGNTIY
TRBV7-7	TRBD1	TRBJ2-1	ASSRDRYNEQF
TRBV19	NA	TRBJ1-5	ASNAGDNQPQH
TRBV19	NA	TRBJ2-4	ASTQRTKNIQY
TRBV7-9	TRBD1	TRBJ2-5	ASSLDRAAETQY
TRBV2	NA	TRBJ2-7	ASSESLVAFEQY